Each of the 11 T cell receptor beta chains below was sequenced from the same sample in a study of cytomegalovirus exposure and HLA in healthy donors. The PCR had 60 Vbeta and 13 Jbeta primers. Measured with immunoSEQ multiplex PCR; TCRdb has only the in-frame clones, and not every one. The sample holds roughly 68,000 clones, 60% to 75% seen once. The sequenced sample was PBMCs. These TCRs come from a middle-aged man in good health and CMV-seropositive.

The chain has TRBV9 and TRBJ1-2; the match to TRBD1 covers 11 bases. V lost 2 bases to trimming and J lost 4 bases; unmatched junction nucleotides: 13. CDR1 and CDR2 (germline): SGDLS, YYNGEE. The CDR3 is 18 amino acids. CDR3 in DNA: TGTGCCAGCAGCGTCGATTCCGGGACAGGGGGTAGTGGCTATGGCTACACCTTC. Its protein product is CASSVDSGTGGSGYGYTF.

The J gene is TRBJ2-1, the V gene TRBV27, with TRBD2 matching 15 bases. Germline CDR1 reads MNHEY; CDR2 reads SMNVEV (reference sequence). The CDR3 extends over 16 amino acids. J lost 7 bases, V lost 4 bases, and 5 bases had no gene match. The CDR3 coding sequence is TGTGCCAGCAGTTCCGGGACTAGCGGGGGGAGGAATGAGCAGTTCTTC. Amino acids: CASSSGTSGGRNEQFF.

This clone was recorded a few times. The CDR3 reads CASSYRLADAETQYF. The CDR3 nucleotides read TGTGCCAGCAGTTACCGCCTAGCGGACGCAGAGACCCAGTACTTC. V is TRBV6-5 and J is TRBJ2-5, with 7 bases aligning to TRBD2. This CDR3 has 15 amino acids. V was pared by 2 bases and J by 4 bases, with 7 bases of the junction left unmatched. CDR1 is MNHEY and CDR2 is SVGAGI in the germline V gene.

This chain joins TRBV2 and TRBJ2-1, with 14 bases lining up with TRBD2. V was clipped by 3 bases and J by 10 bases; unmatched bases: 5. This CDR3 is 15 amino acids long. Germline CDR1 and CDR2: SNHLY and FYNNEI. The CDR3 loop reads CASSDGLAGGVEQFF. The CDR3 DNA sequence: TGTGCCAGCAGTGACGGACTAGCGGGGGGCGTCGAGCAGTTCTTC.

V gene TRBV4-1 combines with J gene TRBJ2-2; D not resolved. Per the germline V gene, CDR1 is MGHRA and CDR2 is YSYEKL. V dropped 1 base and J dropped 6 bases, with 6 bases sitting between them. This CDR3 has 13 amino acids. Here the CDR3 reads CASSQAFAGELFF. CDR3 nucleotide sequence: TGCGCCAGCAGCCAAGCCTTTGCCGGGGAGCTGTTTTTT.

The J gene is TRBJ1-1, the V gene TRBV5-1, with TRBD1 as a possible D gene (6 bases). Trimming stripped 6 bases from V and 3 bases from J, with 12 bases between. This CDR3 has 13 residues. CDR1 is SGHRS, CDR2 YFSETQ, per germline. The chain's CDR3 is CASTLGTYTEAFF. In DNA, the CDR3 is TGCGCCAGCACCCTCGGGACATACACTGAAGCTTTCTTT.

This clone has a handful of counts. The rearrangement joins TRBV15 to TRBJ2-7; D may be TRBD1 (6 bases). V shed 0 bases and J shed 7 bases, with 25 bases lying between them. This CDR3 is built from 18 residues. Germline CDR1 reads LNHNV; CDR2 reads YYDKDF (reference sequence). CDR3 DNA sequence: TGTGCCACCAGCAGAGAGGTCGCCGGACAGTGGGAATCTAAGGAGCAGTACTTC. It encodes CATSREVAGQWESKEQYF.

The rearrangement links TRBV5-4 to TRBJ2-3; D perhaps matches TRBD2 (6 bases). Germline assignment: CDR1 SGHNT and CDR2 YYREEE (reference sequence). There are 14 residues in the CDR3. Trimming took off 4 bases at V and 2 bases at J, with 11 bases between the two ends. The CDR3 reads CASSRADYTDTQYF. In DNA, the CDR3 is TGTGCCAGCAGCCGAGCGGACTACACAGATACGCAGTATTTT.

The chain recombines TRBV5-1 with TRBJ1-2; tentatively, D is TRBD1 (6 bases). With 3 bases removed from V and 5 bases from J, the gap between germline ends came to 14 bases. Germline V lookup: CDR1 SGHRS, CDR2 YFSETQ. This CDR3 contains 14 residues. The CDR3 loop reads CASSSDSRPYGYTF. CDR3 DNA sequence: TGCGCCAGCAGCTCGGACAGTCGACCTTATGGCTACACCTTC.

This clone appeared a single time. The rearrangement joins TRBV5-1 to TRBJ2-1; a weak D match, TRBD1 (6 bases). The CDR3 length is 15 residues. V was pared by 0 bases and J by 5 bases, with 12 bases between. Germline CDR1 SGHRS, CDR2 YFSETQ. The CDR3 loop is CASSLEDSLNNEQFF. The CDR3 nucleotides read TGCGCCAGCAGCTTGGAGGACAGTCTAAACAATGAGCAGTTCTTC.

This chain connects TRBV7-3 to TRBJ2-1; 11 nucleotides agree with TRBD1. CDR3 size: 16 residues. The ends lost 4 bases at V and 2 bases at J; junction bases unmatched: 4. The germline V gene has CDR1 SGHTA and CDR2 FQGTGA. CDR3 loop: CASSSGQGAPYNEQFF. The CDR3 DNA is TGTGCCAGCAGCTCAGGACAGGGGGCCCCCTACAATGAGCAGTTCTTC.